This T cell receptor (beta chain) appears in the sequencing data of a study of control samples from healthy donors and cancer patients. The V gene's germline CDR1 is SGHAT and CDR2 FQNNGV. The CDR3 runs to 17 residues. Trimming removed 6 bases at V and 0 bases at J, with 18 bases between. Here immunoSEQ multiplex PCR was the method, and the copy in TCRdb shows in-frame clones only, minus some. This table has fewer than 200,000 clones, around 95% appearing once. The sequence came from a woman aged 55-70 years in good health. The chain joins TRBV11-2 to TRBJ1-3; D remains unclear. The sequencing sample was made of blood. The CDR3, as DNA: TGTGCCAGCAGTAGATCGTGGCCCAGGAGCTCTGGAAACACCATATATTTT. Translated: CASSRSWPRSSGNTIYF.